This T cell receptor (beta chain) was retrieved from a study of T cells in Graves' hyperthyroidism and ophthalmopathy. Not enrolled were patients with uncontrolled infection, other autoimmune disease, pregnancy or lactation. Approximately 10 ml of fresh peripheral blood supplied the PBMCs. Amplification targeted TCR beta CDR3 regions from RNA transcripts. Primed by the HTBI set, a first-round RT-PCR was run on the TCR CDR3. Using its own MiXCR run on the multiplex PCR reads, TCRdb lists one record per CDR3 protein. In the table there are under 600,000 distinct CDR3 sequences, more than 15% of which are singletons. The CDR3 has 13 amino acids. Germline loops: CDR1 SGHRS, CDR2 YFSETQ. Study-level results: Most thyroid clonotypes expanded above 0.001 were also detected in blood.

In its sample, this clonotype was seen many times. The antigen remains undetermined. One end of the junction does not line up with germline, which may come from a read error. Input material: blood. The TCR comes from a woman in her forties with Graves' ophthalmopathy. The chain has TRBV5-1 and TRBJ1-1, with D maybe TRBD1 (5 bases). CDR3 DNA: TGTGCCAGCAGTTTACAGGAGAACACTGAAGCTTTCTTT. Amino acid sequence: CASSLQENTEAFF.